This T cell receptor beta chain comes out of a study of T cells in Graves' hyperthyroidism and ophthalmopathy. Amplified TCR beta CDR3 regions derived from RNA transcripts. When the TCR CDR3 underwent first-round RT-PCR, the HTBI primer set was used. TCRdb processed the multiplex PCR reads anew with MiXCR; each CDR3 protein has one entry. The sample lists a few hundred thousand distinct CDR3 sequences, around 13% occurring once. CDR3 length equals 15 residues. Trimming took off 3 bases at V and 9 bases at J, with 18 bases between the two ends. The germline V gene has CDR1 SGHNT and CDR2 YENEEA. The clonotype comes from a woman between 18 and 29 years old with Graves' hyperthyroidism. The sample was blood. The chain is built from TRBV11-3 and TRBJ2-1, with a weak D call TRBD2 (6 bases). This chain's CDR3 is CASSFRPGVRSEQFF. The DNA of the CDR3 is TGTGCCAGCAGCTTTAGGCCGGGGGTCCGCAGTGAGCAGTTCTTC.